This TCR beta chain is drawn from a study of T cell repertoires in cytomegalovirus infection. Turning to the study itself: CMV infection and matching HLA type were both indicated by public TCR beta signatures.

Study-level findings and limits: Accumulated public TCR beta family frequency recognized individuals carrying CMV together with the relevant HLA. The study found HLA-C-restricted CMV-specific TCR beta clonotypes dominating the ex vivo response.

CDR1 and CDR2 from the germline V gene are LNHDA and SQIVND (reference sequence). CDR3 length: 15 amino acids. Trimming removed 2 bases from V and 6 bases from J; junction bases left unmatched: 5. MiXCR was run by TCRdb on the reads, yielding one entry per CDR3 protein. The table has 150,000 to 200,000 distinct CDR3 sequences, roughly 14% seen once. This clonotype was seen many times. Its antigen is still unknown. This TCR was recovered from a human donor in good health (CMV status not recorded). Some clones in this sample may be carry-over from other donors' samples. The sequencing input was PBMCs. The chain uses TRBV19 and TRBJ2-1; TRBD2 matches at 9 bases. CDR3 protein: CASSIKREVLNEQFF. The DNA of the CDR3 is TGTGCCAGTAGTATAAAGCGGGAGGTCCTCAATGAGCAGTTCTTC.